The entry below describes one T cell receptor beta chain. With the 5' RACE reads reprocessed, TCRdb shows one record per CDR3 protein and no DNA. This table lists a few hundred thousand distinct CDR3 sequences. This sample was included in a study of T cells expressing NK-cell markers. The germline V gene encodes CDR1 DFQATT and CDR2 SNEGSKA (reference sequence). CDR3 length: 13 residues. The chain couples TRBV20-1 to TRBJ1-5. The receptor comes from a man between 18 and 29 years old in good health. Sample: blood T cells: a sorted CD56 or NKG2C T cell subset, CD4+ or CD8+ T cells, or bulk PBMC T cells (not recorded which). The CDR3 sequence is CSASSGVRQPQHF.